The 9 T cell receptor beta chains reported below all come from one sample, sequenced in a study of blood T cell repertoires in COVID-19. Sequenced by immunoSEQ multiplex PCR; TCRdb stores in-frame clones only, minus some. The sample contains some 210,000 clones, around 86% of which appear only once. The sample consisted of PBMCs or T cells enriched from blood (not recorded which). The receptors originated from a woman aged 50 to 60 with acute COVID-19.

This sequence joins TRBV5-1 and TRBJ2-1; D perhaps matches TRBD2 (5 bases). The germline CDR1 and CDR2 sequences are SGHRS and YFSETQ. The V gene lost 2 bases and the J gene lost 1 base, with 10 bases spanning the gap. The CDR3 totals 15 residues. The CDR3 spells CASSFSGQSYNEQFF. DNA of the CDR3: TGCGCCAGCAGCTTCAGCGGTCAGTCCTACAATGAGCAGTTCTTC.

The rearrangement uses TRBV27 and TRBJ2-5; D is unresolved. Germline CDR1 reads MNHEY; CDR2 reads SMNVEV (reference sequence). Between the trimmed V and J ends, which lost 2 bases and 2 bases, there was a span of 6 bases. This CDR3 spans 13 amino acids. The CDR3 spells CASSLLVQETQYF. In DNA form, the CDR3 reads TGTGCCAGCAGTTTACTAGTTCAAGAGACCCAGTACTTC.

The rearrangement uses TRBV18 and TRBJ1-5; a possible D gene is TRBD1 (6 bases). Per germline, CDR1 KGHSH and CDR2 LQKENI. This CDR3 region has 12 residues. Trimming removed 2 bases at V and 15 bases at J, with 14 bases between. The CDR3 region has the DNA TGTGCCAGCTCACCAACAGGGCCGCCAGGGCATTTT. Its translation: CASSPTGPPGHF.

The chain employs TRBV28 and TRBJ1-2, with D possibly TRBD1 on 5 matching bases. Trimming shortened V by 3 bases and J by 8 bases, and 19 bases separated the two germline ends. Per the germline V gene, CDR1 is MDHEN and CDR2 is SYDVKM. This CDR3 has 15 amino acids. The CDR3: CASSFRPQGGGGYTF. In DNA, the CDR3 is TGTGCCAGCAGTTTCCGCCCTCAGGGCGGGGGAGGCTACACCTTC.

The chain joins TRBV19 to TRBJ1-1, with 12 positions matching TRBD1. The germline V gene encodes CDR1 LNHDA and CDR2 SQIVND (reference sequence). This CDR3 is built from 15 residues. Trimming took 10 bases from V and 10 from J; bases not matched to a gene: 16. The CDR3 DNA reads TGTGCCATCTCGTCGTCGGGACAGGGGGCGAATCGAGCTTTCTTT. The encoded protein is CAISSSGQGANRAFF.

The chain employs TRBV12-3 or TRBV12-4 and TRBJ2-1; D ambiguous. Trimming took 5 bases from V and 6 from J, leaving 11 bases between them. The CDR3 totals 13 residues. The CDR3 loop reads CASSIYPGNEQFF. DNA for the CDR3: TGTGCCAGCAGTATTTATCCGGGCAATGAGCAGTTCTTC.

Only one count was recorded for this clone. This chain connects TRBV7-8 to TRBJ2-7; 8 bases map to TRBD2. The V gene end was trimmed by 4 bases and the J gene end by 6 bases; junction bases not matched to a gene: 2. From germline, CDR1 is SGHVS and CDR2 FQNEAQ. This CDR3 has 12 amino acids. The CDR3 is CASSSGGLEQYF. The DNA for the CDR3 is TGTGCCAGCAGCTCGGGGGGGCTCGAGCAGTACTTC.

This chain uses TRBV6-2 or TRBV6-3 with TRBJ2-7; 7 bases align to TRBD2. CDR3 length equals 15 residues. The germline V gene has CDR1 MNHEY and CDR2 SVGEGT. V lost 2 bases, J lost 2 bases, and 6 bases stayed unmatched. For the CDR3, the DNA is TGTGCCAGCAGTTACGTGGGGGGGGAGCCCTACGAGCAGTACTTC. Translation gives CASSYVGGEPYEQYF.

The chain employs TRBV6-5 and TRBJ1-5; 10 nucleotides align to TRBD1. Trimming cost V 9 bases and J 3 bases; bases outside gene matches: 5. Germline V gene sequence: CDR1 MNHEY, CDR2 SVGAGI. CDR3 length: 14 amino acids. CDR3 sequence reads: CASYGTGVNQPQHF. DNA of the CDR3: TGTGCCAGTTACGGGACAGGGGTCAATCAGCCCCAGCATTTT.